This TCR beta chain was sequenced in a study of tissue T cells after allogeneic stem cell transplantation. Study-level information: Pathologist review favored tissue samples showing histologically apparent lymphocytes. General study findings and limits: Tissue-detected TCR repertoire was only partly captured by blood and spleen T cells. TCR repertoires tracked anatomic similarity, regardless of disease or transplant status.

Some clones are missing from TCRdb's copy, which holds only in-frame ones; the method was immunoSEQ multiplex PCR. Among around 9,100 clones, around 50% were seen once, and the ten largest hold around 19%. Worth noting for this clone: The antigen is not known.

GI sites, liver, skin and spleen were taken after median 9.75 post-mortem hours. Here the sequenced sample was tissue from the jejunum, taken at autopsy. The receptor's source is a female donor at least 60 years old with lung cancer.

CDR3 coding DNA: TGTGCCAGCAGTTCTCGGGGGCAGGGAGGCAATCAGCCCCAGCATTTT. Its translation: CASSSRGQGGNQPQHF. The chain uses TRBV6-5 and TRBJ1-5; possibly TRBD1 for D (6 bases). CDR1 is MNHEY and CDR2 is SVGAGI in the germline V gene. The CDR3 runs 16 residues. Trimming cost V 4 bases and J 2 bases, with 15 bases left between them.